The source of this TCR beta chain is a study of T-cell reconstitution after alpha-beta-depleted transplantation in children (dated by TCRdb to the mid-2010s). About the full investigation: Using TCR repertoire profiling, the study quantitatively followed how T-cell immune reconstitution unfolded in children after TCRalphabeta/CD19-depleted allogeneic hematopoietic cell transplantation.

The germline V and J ends show losses of 2 bases and 6 bases respectively, and no gene match explains 2 bases of the junction. The germline V gene sets CDR1 to MNHEY and CDR2 to SVGEGT. From the cysteine up to the phenylalanine, the CDR3 has a length of 14 residues. Only the CDR3 portion is preserved as DNA: 42 bases, with reading frame beginning at the first base. Note on this clonotype: The clone's antigen remains unknown. One base away there is no much larger clone; base qualities are not given.

Library construction relied on PCR. Instrument on record: Illumina HiSeq 2500. TCR library preparation used molecular barcoding, with unique molecular identifiers applied to normalize quantification of the TCRbeta repertoire. TCRdb applied fastp at Q25 and MiXCR to the public reads, then kept only in-frame beta chains. Rows matching on CDR3 protein sequence are summarized as one entry with the most common DNA and genes. The sample profile shows hundreds of thousands of distinct CDR3 sequences; about 15% of them were found once. 1.1% of the sample is taken by the ten largest. This sequence originates from a human donor who donated a stem cell graft to a child with acute myeloid leukemia. The sample here was PBMCs from the stem cell graft donor, taken from the stem cell graft. In this chain, TRBV6-2 or TRBV6-3 is recombined with TRBJ2-7; TRBD1 agrees with 12 junctional bases. CDR3 loop: CASSYGTGGAEQYF. The DNA sequence is TGTGCCAGCAGTTACGGGACAGGGGGCGCCGAGCAGTACTTC.